One sample yielded the 14 T cell receptor beta chains listed below, sequenced in a study of cytomegalovirus exposure and HLA in healthy donors. A multiplex PCR was run with 60 Vbeta primers and 13 Jbeta primers. Assay used: immunoSEQ multiplex PCR; TCRdb lists only in-frame clones, some missing. Here the sample spans about 150,000 clones, more than 70% being singletons. The sequenced sample consisted of PBMCs. These receptors came from a man aged 50-59 years in good health and CMV-seropositive.

V usage is TRBV4-1 and J usage is TRBJ1-5; 7 bases are shared with TRBD1. This CDR3 is 17 amino acids long. Germline CDR1 is MGHRA and CDR2 is YSYEKL. With 1 base clipped from V and 2 bases from J, the junction kept 8 bases outside the gene matches. CDR3 DNA: TGCGCCAGCAGCCAAGTATTAGGGGGCTATGGCAATCAGCCCCAGCATTTT. Its translation is CASSQVLGGYGNQPQHF.

The chain recombines TRBV7-9 with TRBJ2-1; unclear D gene. CDR3 length: 12 residues. CDR1 SEHNR and CDR2 FQNEAQ come from the germline V gene (reference sequence). The V end lost 4 bases, the J end lost 7 bases, and 8 bases lay between the germline ends. CDR3 DNA sequence: TGTGCCAGCAGCTCCATACATAATGAGCAGTTCTTC. It encodes CASSSIHNEQFF.

The chain's CDR3 is CASSSEGRAYEQYF. The CDR3 DNA reads as TGTGCCAGCAGCTCGGAGGGCCGCGCCTACGAGCAGTACTTC. The chain is built from TRBV9 and TRBJ2-7, with D possibly TRBD2 on 6 matching bases. Deletions cut 4 bases from V and 2 bases from J, with 13 bases between. This CDR3 spans 14 amino acids. The germline CDR1 and CDR2 sequences are SGDLS and YYNGEE.

This chain uses TRBV28 with TRBJ2-1; maybe TRBD1 (5 bases). Germline loops: CDR1 MDHEN, CDR2 SYDVKM. The length of the CDR3 is 12 residues. V lost 3 bases and J lost 10, with 10 bases in between. The CDR3 reads CASSFQGIEQFF. DNA of the CDR3: TGTGCCAGCAGTTTCCAGGGAATAGAGCAGTTCTTC.

The genes are TRBV2 and TRBJ1-2; 9 positions match TRBD1. CDR1 SNHLY and CDR2 FYNNEI come from the germline V gene. Trimming took 7 bases from V and 5 from J; bases not matched to a gene: 5. The CDR3 runs to 13 residues. The CDR3 loop is CASTSGTGYGYTF. The CDR3, as DNA: TGTGCCAGCACTTCCGGGACAGGGTATGGCTACACCTTC.

This clone was detected a few times. The rearrangement uses TRBV9 and TRBJ1-1; no definite D call. V lost 0 bases and J 0 bases, leaving 12 bases between the germline ends. The CDR3 length is 16 residues. Germline V gene sequence: CDR1 SGDLS, CDR2 YYNGEE. CDR3 sequence: CASSVGLGGLNTEAFF. The CDR3 nucleotides are TGTGCCAGCAGCGTAGGTCTCGGAGGGCTGAACACTGAAGCTTTCTTT.

The chain employs TRBV18 and TRBJ2-2; D might be TRBD1 (6 bases). The V gene's germline CDR1 is KGHSH and CDR2 LQKENI. Deletions cut 5 bases from V and 0 bases from J, with 10 bases between. The CDR3 has 15 residues. For the CDR3, the DNA is TGTGCCAGCTCAGGGACAAACGCGAACACCGGGGAGCTGTTTTTT. It codes for CASSGTNANTGELFF.

This clone has a handful of counts. This rearrangement joins TRBV4-1 to TRBJ1-5; 7 bases are a match to TRBD1. The CDR3 is made up of 14 amino acids. Germline assignment: CDR1 MGHRA and CDR2 YSYEKL. After removal of 4 bases from V and 2 bases from J, the junction contained 2 bases not matched to a gene. DNA of the CDR3: TGCGCCAGCAGCCGTGGGACAGGCAATCAGCCCCAGCATTTT. Amino acids: CASSRGTGNQPQHF.

The chain employs TRBV5-1 and TRBJ2-1; 10 bases map to TRBD1. Germline V gene lookup returns CDR1 SGHRS and CDR2 YFSETQ. This CDR3 has 16 amino acids. The V segment lost 4 bases and the J segment 3 bases; nucleotides outside the gene matches: 7. The CDR3 reads CASSARQGAGYNEQFF. CDR3 coding DNA: TGCGCCAGCAGCGCGCGACAGGGGGCCGGCTACAATGAGCAGTTCTTC.

Note on this clone: The DNA is omitted, as the CDR3 cannot be located on it reliably, and the CDR3 follows TCRdb's listing. The CDR3 here is CASSWGTGAFRIF. V gene TRBV5-6 combines with J gene TRBJ1-1; the table gives TRBD1 as D, unverified against the DNA. Ends included, the CDR3 has 13 residues. In germline, CDR1 is SGHDT, CDR2 YYEEEE.

This clone was detected only once. This rearrangement joins TRBV2 to TRBJ1-1; TRBD1 is a possible D gene (5 bases). This CDR3 contains 12 residues. Trimming took off 4 bases at V and 7 bases at J, with 10 bases between the two ends. Germline V gives CDR1 SNHLY, CDR2 FYNNEI. The CDR3 here is CASSASGREAFF. The CDR3 region has the DNA TGTGCCAGCAGTGCGTCAGGGCGTGAAGCTTTCTTT.

This clone was observed once. This sequence joins TRBV5-1 and TRBJ2-7; TRBD1 agrees at 10 bases. Germline CDR1 and CDR2: SGHRS and YFSETQ. This CDR3 has 15 amino acids. After removal of 1 base from V and 8 bases from J, the junction contained 9 bases not matched to a gene. The CDR3 protein is CASSLSGTGAAKQYF. As DNA, the CDR3 is TGCGCCAGCAGCTTGTCCGGGACAGGGGCAGCTAAGCAGTACTTC. The full variable domain, its missing parts supplied by reference TRBV5-1 and TRBJ2-7, is KAGVTQTPRYLIKTRGQQVTLSCSPISGHRSVSWYQQTPGQGLQFLFEYFSETQRNKGNFPGRFSGRQFSNSRSEMNVSTLELGDSALYLCASSLSGTGAAKQYFGPGTRLTVT.

This chain uses TRBV7-9 with TRBJ1-2, with TRBD1 matching over 11 bases. Germline assignment: CDR1 SEHNR and CDR2 FQNEAQ (reference sequence). This CDR3 spans 15 amino acids. The ends lost 5 bases at V and 6 bases at J; junction bases unmatched: 8. Here the CDR3 DNA reads TGTGCCAGCAGCCGCACCGGGGGACAGGGGGATGGCTACACCTTC. Amino acids: CASSRTGGQGDGYTF.

The chain carries TRBV14 and TRBJ2-2, with 8 bases aligning to TRBD2. V shed 5 bases, J shed 6 bases, and the junction held 5 bases outside the gene matches. The CDR3 runs 14 residues. Looked up from germline, CDR1 is SGHDN and CDR2 is FVKESK. The CDR3 nucleotides read TGTGCCAGCAGCTTTGGACTAGCTGCCGGGGAGCTGTTTTTT. It encodes CASSFGLAAGELFF.